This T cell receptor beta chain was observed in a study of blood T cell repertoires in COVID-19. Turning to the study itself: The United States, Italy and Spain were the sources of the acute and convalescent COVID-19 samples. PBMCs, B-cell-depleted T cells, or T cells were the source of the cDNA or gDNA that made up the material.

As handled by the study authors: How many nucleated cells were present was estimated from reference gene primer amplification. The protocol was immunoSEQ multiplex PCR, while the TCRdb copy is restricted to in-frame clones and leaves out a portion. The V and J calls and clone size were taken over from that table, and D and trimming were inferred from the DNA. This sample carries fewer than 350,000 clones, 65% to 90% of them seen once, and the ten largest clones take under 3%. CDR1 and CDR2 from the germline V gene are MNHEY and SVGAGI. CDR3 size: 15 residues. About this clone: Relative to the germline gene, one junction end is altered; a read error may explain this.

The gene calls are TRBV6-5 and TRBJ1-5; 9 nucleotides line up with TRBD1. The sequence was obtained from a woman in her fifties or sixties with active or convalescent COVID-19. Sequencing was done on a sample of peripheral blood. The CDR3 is CASSDSGQGYQPQHF. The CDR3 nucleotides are TGTGCCAGCAGTGACTCGGGACAGGGTTATCAGCCCCAGCATTTT.